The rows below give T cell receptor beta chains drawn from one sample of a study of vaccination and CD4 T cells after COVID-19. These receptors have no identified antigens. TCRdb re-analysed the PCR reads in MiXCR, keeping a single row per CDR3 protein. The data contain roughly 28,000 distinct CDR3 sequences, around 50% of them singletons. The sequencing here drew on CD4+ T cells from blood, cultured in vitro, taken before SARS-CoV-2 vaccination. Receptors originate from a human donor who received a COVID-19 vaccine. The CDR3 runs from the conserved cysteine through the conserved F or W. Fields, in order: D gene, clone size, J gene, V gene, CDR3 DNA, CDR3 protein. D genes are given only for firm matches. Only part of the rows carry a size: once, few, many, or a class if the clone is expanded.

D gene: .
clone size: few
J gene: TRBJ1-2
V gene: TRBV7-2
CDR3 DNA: TGTGCCAGCAGCTTAAACGGGCAGGGAGGCTACACCTTC
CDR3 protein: CASSLNGQGGYTF

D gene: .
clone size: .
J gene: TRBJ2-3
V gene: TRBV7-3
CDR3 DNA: TGTGCCAGCAGCCGCGAGGGGCGTGAGGATACGCAGTATTTT
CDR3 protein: CASSREGREDTQYF

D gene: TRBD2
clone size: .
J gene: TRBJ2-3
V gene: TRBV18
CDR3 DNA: TGTGCCGGCTCACCACTAGCGGGTGGCACAGATACGCAGTATTTT
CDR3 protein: CAGSPLAGGTDTQYF

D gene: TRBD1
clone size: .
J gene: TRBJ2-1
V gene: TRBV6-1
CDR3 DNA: TGTGCCAGCAGTGACCCCGGGCAGGGGGCTTACAATGAGCAGTTCTTC
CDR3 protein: CASSDPGQGAYNEQFF

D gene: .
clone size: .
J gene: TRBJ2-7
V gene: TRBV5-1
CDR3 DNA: TGCGCCAGCAGCTTGGGGCTGGGGGGGGGCAACCCCTACGAGCAGTACTTC
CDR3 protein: CASSLGLGGGNPYEQYF

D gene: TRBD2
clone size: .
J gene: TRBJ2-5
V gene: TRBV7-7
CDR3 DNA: TGTGCCAGCAGCCCACTAGCGGGGACGGAGGGGACCCAGTACTTC
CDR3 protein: CASSPLAGTEGTQYF

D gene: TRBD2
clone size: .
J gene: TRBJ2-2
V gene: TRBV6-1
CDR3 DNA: TGTGCCAGCACGGCGGGGGGAACCGGGGAGCTGTTTTTT
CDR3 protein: CASTAGGTGELFF

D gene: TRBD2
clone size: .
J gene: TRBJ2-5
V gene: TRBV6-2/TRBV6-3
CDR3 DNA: TGTGCCAGCAGGGCGACTAGCGGGGGGGGGTTAGTTAGCCAAGAGACCCAGTACTTC
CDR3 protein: CASRATSGGGLVSQETQYF

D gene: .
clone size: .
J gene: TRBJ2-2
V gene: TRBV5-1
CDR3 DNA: TGCGCCAGCAGCTTCCTGCAGGGTACCGCCGGGGAGCTGTTTTTT
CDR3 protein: CASSFLQGTAGELFF

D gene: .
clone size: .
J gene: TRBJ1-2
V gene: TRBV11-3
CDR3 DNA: TGTGCCAGCAGCTTAGGCGGCAAGAACTATGGCTACACCTTC
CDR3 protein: CASSLGGKNYGYTF

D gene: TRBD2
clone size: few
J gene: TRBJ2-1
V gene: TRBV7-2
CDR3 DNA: TGTGCCAGCAGCTTAGCCAGCGGGGGGGTGGGCTCCTACAATGAGCAGTTCTTC
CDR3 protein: CASSLASGGVGSYNEQFF

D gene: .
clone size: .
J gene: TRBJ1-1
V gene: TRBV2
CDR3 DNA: TGTGCCAGCAGTTCTTACTCGAACACTGAAGCTTTCTTT
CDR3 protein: CASSSYSNTEAFF

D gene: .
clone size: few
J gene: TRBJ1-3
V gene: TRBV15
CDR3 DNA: TGTGCCACCAGCGGCCGACAGGAGGCCTCTGGAAACACCATATATTTT
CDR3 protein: CATSGRQEASGNTIYF

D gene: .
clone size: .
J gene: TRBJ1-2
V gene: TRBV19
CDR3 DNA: TGTGCCAGTAGTCAGACAGGTCTGGATGGCCACACCTTC
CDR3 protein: CASSQTGLDGHTF

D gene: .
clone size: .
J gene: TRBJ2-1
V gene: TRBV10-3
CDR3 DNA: TGTGCCATCAGTGAGGGAGCCGGGGGCTCAATGAGTTCCAGACCCTTCTTC
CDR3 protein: CAISEGAGGSMSSRPFF

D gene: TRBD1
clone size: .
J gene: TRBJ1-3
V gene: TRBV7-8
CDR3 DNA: TGTGCCAGCAGCTCGCACCTACCGGGACAGGTGGACTCTGGAAACACCATATATTTT
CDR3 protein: CASSSHLPGQVDSGNTIYF

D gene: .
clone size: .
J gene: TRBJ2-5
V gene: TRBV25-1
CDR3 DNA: TGTGCCAGCAGTGAGTCAAACCTAGGTGGACAAGAGACCCAGTACTTC
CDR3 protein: CASSESNLGGQETQYF

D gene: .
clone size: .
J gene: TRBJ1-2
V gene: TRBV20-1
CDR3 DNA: TGCAGTGCTAGCAGGGCGGCGTTAGGCTACACCTTC
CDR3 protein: CSASRAALGYTF

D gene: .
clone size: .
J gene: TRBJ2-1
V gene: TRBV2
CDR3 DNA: TGTGCCAGCAGTGGAGGGTCCAATGAGCAGTTCTTC
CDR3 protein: CASSGGSNEQFF

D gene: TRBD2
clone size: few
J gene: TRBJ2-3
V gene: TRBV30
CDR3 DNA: TGTGCCTGGCGTCTTACGGGGGGACCAACAGATACGCAGTATTTT
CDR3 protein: CAWRLTGGPTDTQYF

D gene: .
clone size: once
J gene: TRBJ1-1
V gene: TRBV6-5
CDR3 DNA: TGTGCCAGCAGTTACGGACGGGGATCGGGCACTGAAGCTTTCTTT
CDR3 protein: CASSYGRGSGTEAFF

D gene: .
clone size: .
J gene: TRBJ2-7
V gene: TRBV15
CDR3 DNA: TGTGCCACCAGCAGAGATCTATCCGAAGAGCAGTACTTC
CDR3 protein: CATSRDLSEEQYF

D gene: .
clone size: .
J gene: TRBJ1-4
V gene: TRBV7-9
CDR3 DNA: TGTGCCAGCAGCTCCAATAATGAAAAACTGTTTTTT
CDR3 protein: CASSSNNEKLFF

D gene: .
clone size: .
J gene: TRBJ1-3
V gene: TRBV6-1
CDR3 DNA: TGTGCCAGCAAGGAGGGTCCGGGAAACACCATATATTTT
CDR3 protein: CASKEGPGNTIYF

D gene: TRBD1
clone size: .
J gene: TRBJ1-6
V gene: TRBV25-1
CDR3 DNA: TGTGCCACCAAACAGGGGCTGGGTTCACCCCTCCACTTT
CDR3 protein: CATKQGLGSPLHF

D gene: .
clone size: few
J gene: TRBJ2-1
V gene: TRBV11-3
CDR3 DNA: TGTGCCAGCAGCTTTTCCACCGGGACTCCCTTTGATGAGCAGTTCTTC
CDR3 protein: CASSFSTGTPFDEQFF

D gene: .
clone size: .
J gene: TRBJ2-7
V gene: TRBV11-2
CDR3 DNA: TGTGCCAGCAGCCTCCGCCCCTTCGGACAGGCGGGAGGATACGAGCAGTACTTC
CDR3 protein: CASSLRPFGQAGGYEQYF

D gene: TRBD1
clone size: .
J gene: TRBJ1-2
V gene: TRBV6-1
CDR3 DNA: TGTGCCAGCAGCCCTGACAGGGGTGCGGGCTACACCTTC
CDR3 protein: CASSPDRGAGYTF

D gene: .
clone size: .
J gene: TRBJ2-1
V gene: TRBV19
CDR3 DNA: TGTGCCAGTAGTACCCAACAGCGGAATGAGCAGTTCTTC
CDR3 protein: CASSTQQRNEQFF

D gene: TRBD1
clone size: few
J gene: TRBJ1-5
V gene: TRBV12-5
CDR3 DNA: TGTGCTAGTGGTTACTCCCACCAGGGGGTAATTGATATGAGCAATCAGCCCCAGCATTTT
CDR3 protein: CASGYSHQGVIDMSNQPQHF

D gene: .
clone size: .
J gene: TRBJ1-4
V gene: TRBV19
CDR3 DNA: TGTGCCAGTAGTATAGAGTGGGGCGAAAAACTGTTTTTT
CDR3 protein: CASSIEWGEKLFF

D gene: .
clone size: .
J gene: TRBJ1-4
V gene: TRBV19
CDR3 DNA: TGTGCCACCTCAGAATCGCGGGAAAAACTGTTTTTT
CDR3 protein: CATSESREKLFF

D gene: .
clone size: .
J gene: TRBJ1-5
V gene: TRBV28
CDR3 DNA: TGTGCCAGCAGTCGCAAGGAGCCCCAGCATTTT
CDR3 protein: CASSRKEPQHF

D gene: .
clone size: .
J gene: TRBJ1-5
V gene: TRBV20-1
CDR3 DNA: TGCAGTGCTAGAGTTCTCATGGGGGAGGGGCAGCCCCAGCATTTT
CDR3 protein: CSARVLMGEGQPQHF

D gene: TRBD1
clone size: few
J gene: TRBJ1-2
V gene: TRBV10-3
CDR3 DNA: TGTGCCATCAGCACACAGGGGGCCTCTGGCTACACCTTC
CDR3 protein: CAISTQGASGYTF

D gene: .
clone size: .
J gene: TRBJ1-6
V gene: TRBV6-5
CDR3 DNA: TGTGCCAGCAGTTACTCGAGACGAAAAAATTCACCCCTCCACTTT
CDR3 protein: CASSYSRRKNSPLHF

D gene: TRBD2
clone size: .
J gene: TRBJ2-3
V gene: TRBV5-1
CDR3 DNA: TGCGCCAGCAGCTTGACTAGCGGGGGCACAGATACGCAGTATTTT
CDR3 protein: CASSLTSGGTDTQYF

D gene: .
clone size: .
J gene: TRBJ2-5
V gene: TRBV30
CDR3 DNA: TGTGCCTGGAGTGTAAATTCCGGGGGGCTCCAAGAGACCCAGTACTTC
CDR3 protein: CAWSVNSGGLQETQYF

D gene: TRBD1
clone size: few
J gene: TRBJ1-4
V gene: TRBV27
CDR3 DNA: TGTGCAAGCAGGGCCCCCAGGGACAGAGTCGCAACTAATGAAAAACTGTTTTTT
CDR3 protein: CASRAPRDRVATNEKLFF

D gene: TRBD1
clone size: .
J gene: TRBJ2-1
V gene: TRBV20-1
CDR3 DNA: TGCAGTGCTAGAGCGACAGGGATCTCCTACAATGAGCAGTTCTTC
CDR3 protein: CSARATGISYNEQFF

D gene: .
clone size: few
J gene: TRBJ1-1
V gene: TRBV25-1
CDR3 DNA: TGTGCCAGCAGTGAACCCACAAGGAACACTGAAGCTTTCTTT
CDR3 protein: CASSEPTRNTEAFF

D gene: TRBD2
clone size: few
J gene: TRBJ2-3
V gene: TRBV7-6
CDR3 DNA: TGTGCCAGCAGTATAACTAGCGGGGGCCCCACAGATACGCAGTATTTT
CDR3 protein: CASSITSGGPTDTQYF

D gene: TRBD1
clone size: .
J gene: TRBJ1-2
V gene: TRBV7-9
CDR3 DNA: TGTGCCAGCAGCTTAGGACAGGGGGATGGCTACACCTTC
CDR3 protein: CASSLGQGDGYTF

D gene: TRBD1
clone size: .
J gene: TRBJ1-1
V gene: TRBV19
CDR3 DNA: TGTGCCAGTAGTCCAACTACAGGGGAAGGAACTGAAGCTTTCTTT
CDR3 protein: CASSPTTGEGTEAFF

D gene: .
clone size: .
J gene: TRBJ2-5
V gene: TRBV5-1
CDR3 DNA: TGCGCCAGCAGCTTGGTTGGAGAGACCCGGTACTTC
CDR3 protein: CASSLVGETRYF

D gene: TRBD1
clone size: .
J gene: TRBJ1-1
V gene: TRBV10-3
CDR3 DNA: TGTGCCATCAGTTCCCCTCCGGGACAGGGAAACACTGAAGCTTTCTTT
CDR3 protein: CAISSPPGQGNTEAFF

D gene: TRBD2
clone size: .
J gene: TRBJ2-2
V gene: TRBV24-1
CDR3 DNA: TGTGCCACCAGTGATCCCCGGACTAGCGGGGGGCCGGCGGGGGAGCTGTTTTTT
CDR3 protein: CATSDPRTSGGPAGELFF

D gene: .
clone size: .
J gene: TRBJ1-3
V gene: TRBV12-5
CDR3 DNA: TGTGCTAGTGGTTTGGAGGGGTTCGTCTCTGGAAACACCATATATTTT
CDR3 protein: CASGLEGFVSGNTIYF

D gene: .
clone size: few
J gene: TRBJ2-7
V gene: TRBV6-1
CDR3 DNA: TGTGCCAGCAGCCGCACGACAGGACCCTACGAGCAGTACTTC
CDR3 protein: CASSRTTGPYEQYF

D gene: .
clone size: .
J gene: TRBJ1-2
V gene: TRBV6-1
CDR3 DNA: TGTGCCAGCAGCCAATCCCGGGGAGGGGAGGGTGGCTACACCTTC
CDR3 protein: CASSQSRGGEGGYTF

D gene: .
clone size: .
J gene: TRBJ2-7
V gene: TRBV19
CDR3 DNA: TGTGCCAGTAGGGGGACGGGCCCATCCTACGAGCAGTACTTC
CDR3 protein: CASRGTGPSYEQYF

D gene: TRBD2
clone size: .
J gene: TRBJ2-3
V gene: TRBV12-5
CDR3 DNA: TGTGCTAGTGGTTTGGGACTAGCGGGGATGAGGGATACGCAGTATTTT
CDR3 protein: CASGLGLAGMRDTQYF

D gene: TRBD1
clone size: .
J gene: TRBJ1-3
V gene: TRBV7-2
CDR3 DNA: TGTGCCAGCAGCAGGACAGGGGAGTCTGGAAACACCATATATTTT
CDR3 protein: CASSRTGESGNTIYF

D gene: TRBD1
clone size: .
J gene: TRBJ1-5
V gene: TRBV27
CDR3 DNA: TGTGCCAGCGGCTTAAGGGACAGGGGAAATCAGCCCCAGCATTTT
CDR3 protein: CASGLRDRGNQPQHF

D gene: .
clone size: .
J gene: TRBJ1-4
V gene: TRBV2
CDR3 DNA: TGTGCCAGCAAAGGGGGTACCGAAAAACTGTTTTTT
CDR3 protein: CASKGGTEKLFF

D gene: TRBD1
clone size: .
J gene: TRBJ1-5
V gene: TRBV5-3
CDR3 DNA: TGTGCCAGAAGCTTTGGACAGGGGACCCGTCAGGAGTATAGCAATCAGCCCCAGCATTTT
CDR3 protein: CARSFGQGTRQEYSNQPQHF

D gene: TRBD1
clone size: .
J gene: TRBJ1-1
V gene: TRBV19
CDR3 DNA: TGTGCCAGTAGTACAGGACAGGGGGCCACTGAAGCTTTCTTT
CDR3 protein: CASSTGQGATEAFF

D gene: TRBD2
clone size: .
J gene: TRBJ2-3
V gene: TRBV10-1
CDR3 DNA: TGCGCCACTTCGACTAGCGGGGTAGATACGCAGTATTTT
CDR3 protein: CATSTSGVDTQYF

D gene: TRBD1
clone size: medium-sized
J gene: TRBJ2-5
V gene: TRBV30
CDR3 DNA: TGTGCCTGGAGTCCCGGACAGGGGATTGAGACCCAGTACTTC
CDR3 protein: CAWSPGQGIETQYF